This TCR beta chain was identified in a study of blood T cell repertoires in COVID-19. Germline lookup yields CDR1 SGDLS and CDR2 YYNGEE. The CDR3 sequence is 13 residues long. The trim removed 4 bases at V and 7 bases at J, leaving 2 bases unmatched. Followed longitudinally, the Seattle patients had been enrolled during active infection. As processed by the authors: Amplification from reference gene primers served as the basis for estimated nucleated cell counts. Assay: immunoSEQ multiplex PCR; the TCRdb copy retains only in-frame clones and omits some. D and trimming were read from the DNA, whereas the V and J calls and clone size are those reported in that table. The sample gives about 200,000 clones, roughly 80% of which show up once; 5.5% to 7% is in the top ten.

This clonotype was sampled from a middle-aged woman with COVID-19, enrolled during active disease. The sample was peripheral blood. The chain joins TRBV9 to TRBJ1-3, with 10 bases that match TRBD1. CDR3 sequence reads: CASSPGQGNTIYF. The CDR3 DNA reads TGTGCCAGCAGCCCGGGACAGGGGAACACCATATATTTT.